The clone carrying this T cell receptor beta chain came up many times. Its target is not known. TCR cDNA molecules each carried a unique molecular identifier. TCRdb passed the 5' RACE reads through MiXCR, listing each CDR3 protein once. The sample consists of roughly 40,000 distinct CDR3 sequences, roughly 7.1% of them appearing once. These data are taken from a study of spatial heterogeneity in lung cancer. Study at large: Consistently, beta-chain sequences turned up in larger numbers than alpha-chain sequences did. Averaged across combinations, each unique TCR and UMI pairing appeared more than ten times in raw reads, which were uncorrected.

Time point described: sample taken at primary tumor resection. Unsorted tumor, nontumor lung tissue or cryopreserved PBMC supplied the whole RNA. Study-wide results and limits: Circulating ubiquitous expanded tumor TCRs were observed more frequently at resection than at follow-up.

The germline gives CDR1 LGHNA, CDR2 YSLEER. The V gene lost 3 bases and the J gene lost 7 bases, with 12 bases spanning the gap. CDR3 size: 13 residues. The origin of this receptor is a female donor with early-stage non-small cell lung cancer. The J gene is TRBJ1-1, the V gene TRBV4-3, with D unclear. The sample in question was PBMCs, obtained at surgery. The CDR3 sequence: CASSHNLVGEAFF. CDR3 in DNA: TGCGCCAGCAGCCATAACTTAGTTGGTGAAGCTTTCTTT.